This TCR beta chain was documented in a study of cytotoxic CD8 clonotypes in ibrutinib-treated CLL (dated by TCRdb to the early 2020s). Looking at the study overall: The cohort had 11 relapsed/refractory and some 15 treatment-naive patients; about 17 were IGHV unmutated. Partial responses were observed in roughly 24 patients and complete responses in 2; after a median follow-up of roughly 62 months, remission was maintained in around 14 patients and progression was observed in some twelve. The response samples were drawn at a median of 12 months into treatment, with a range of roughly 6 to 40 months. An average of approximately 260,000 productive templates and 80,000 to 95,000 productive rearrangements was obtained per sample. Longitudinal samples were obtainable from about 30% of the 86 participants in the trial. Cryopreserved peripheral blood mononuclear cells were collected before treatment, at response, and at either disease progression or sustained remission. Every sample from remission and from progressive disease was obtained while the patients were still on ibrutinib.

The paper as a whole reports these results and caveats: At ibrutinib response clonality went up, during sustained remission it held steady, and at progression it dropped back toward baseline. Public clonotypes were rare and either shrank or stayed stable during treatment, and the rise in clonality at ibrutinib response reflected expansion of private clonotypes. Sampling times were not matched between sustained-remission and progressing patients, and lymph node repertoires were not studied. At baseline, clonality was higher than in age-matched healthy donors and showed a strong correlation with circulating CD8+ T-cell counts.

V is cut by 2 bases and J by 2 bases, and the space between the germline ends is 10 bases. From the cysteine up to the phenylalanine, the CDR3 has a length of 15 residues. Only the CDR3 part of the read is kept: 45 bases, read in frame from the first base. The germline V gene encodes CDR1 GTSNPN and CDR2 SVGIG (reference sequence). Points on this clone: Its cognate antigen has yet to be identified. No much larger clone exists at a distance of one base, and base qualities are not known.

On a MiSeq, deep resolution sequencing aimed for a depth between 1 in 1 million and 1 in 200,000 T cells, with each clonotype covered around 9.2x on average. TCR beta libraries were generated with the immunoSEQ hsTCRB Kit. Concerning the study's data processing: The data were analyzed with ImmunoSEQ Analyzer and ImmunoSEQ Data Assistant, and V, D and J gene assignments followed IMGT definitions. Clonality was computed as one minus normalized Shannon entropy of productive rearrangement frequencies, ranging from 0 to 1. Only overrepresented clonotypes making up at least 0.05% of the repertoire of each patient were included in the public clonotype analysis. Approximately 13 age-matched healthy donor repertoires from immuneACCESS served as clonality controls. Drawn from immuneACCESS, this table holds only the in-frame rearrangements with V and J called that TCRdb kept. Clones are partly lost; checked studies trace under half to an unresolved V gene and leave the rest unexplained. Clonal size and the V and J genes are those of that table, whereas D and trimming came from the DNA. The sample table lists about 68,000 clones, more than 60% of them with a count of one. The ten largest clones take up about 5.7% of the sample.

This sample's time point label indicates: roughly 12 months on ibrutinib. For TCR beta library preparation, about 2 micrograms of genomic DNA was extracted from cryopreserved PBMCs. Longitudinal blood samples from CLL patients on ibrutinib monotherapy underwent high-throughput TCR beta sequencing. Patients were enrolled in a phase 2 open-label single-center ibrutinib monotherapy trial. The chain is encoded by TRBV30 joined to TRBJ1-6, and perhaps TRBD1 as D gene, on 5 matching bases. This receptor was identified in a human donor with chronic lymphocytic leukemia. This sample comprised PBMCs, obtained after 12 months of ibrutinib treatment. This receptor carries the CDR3 CAWSQGIAYNSPLHF. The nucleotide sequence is TGTGCCTGGAGTCAGGGTATCGCCTATAATTCACCCCTCCACTTT.